The source of this TCR beta chain is a study of early T cells in non-severe SARS-CoV-2 infection. Looking at the study overall: Chains from this unsorted whole-blood bulk RNA could not be paired. Study-wide results and caveats: VDJdb matching, biased toward anti-spike CD8 responses, missed private and CD4 specificities.

This clonotype was seen more than once but under ten times. The antigen remains undetermined. This CDR3 comprises 15 residues. Germline CDR1 is SGHRS and CDR2 is YFSETQ. Trimming stripped 6 bases from V and 9 bases from J, with 19 bases between. Unique molecular identifier tags were affixed to discrete cDNA molecules. From the 5' RACE reads, TCRdb called clonotypes with MiXCR, one entry per CDR3 protein. The table includes tens of thousands of distinct CDR3 sequences, 12% detected once. The sequence was obtained from an adult who was a healthcare worker with PCR-confirmed SARS-CoV-2 infection or an uninfected control (not recorded which). The sequencing input was whole blood. The rearrangement links TRBV5-1 to TRBJ1-6; D may be TRBD1 (5 bases). In DNA, the CDR3 is TGCGCCAGCACTACGGGACTCGGGCTTAGTTCACCCCTCCACTTT. It codes for CASTTGLGLSSPLHF.